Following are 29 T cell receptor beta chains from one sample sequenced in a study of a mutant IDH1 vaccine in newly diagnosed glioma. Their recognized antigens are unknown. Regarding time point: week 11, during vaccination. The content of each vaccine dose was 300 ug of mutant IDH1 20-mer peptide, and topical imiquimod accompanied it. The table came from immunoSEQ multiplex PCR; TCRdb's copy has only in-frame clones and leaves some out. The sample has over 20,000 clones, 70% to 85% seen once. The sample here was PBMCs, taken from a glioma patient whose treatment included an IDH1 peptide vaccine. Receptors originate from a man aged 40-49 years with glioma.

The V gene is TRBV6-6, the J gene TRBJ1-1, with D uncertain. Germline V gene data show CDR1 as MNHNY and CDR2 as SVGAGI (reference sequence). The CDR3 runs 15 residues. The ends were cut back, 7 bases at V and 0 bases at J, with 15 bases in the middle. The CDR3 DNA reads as TGTGCCAGCACTTCACCGGGCAACGTGAACACTGAAGCTTTCTTT. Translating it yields CASTSPGNVNTEAFF.

CDR3 DNA sequence: TGTGCCTGGAGTGTAGGGAGGGCTGAAGCTTTCTTT. Translation: CAWSVGRAEAFF. The chain employs TRBV30 and TRBJ1-1; D is unclear. There are 12 residues in the CDR3. The germline gives CDR1 GTSNPN, CDR2 SVGIG (reference sequence). V was pared by 0 bases and J by 6 bases, with 8 bases between. The complete variable domain, with remaining parts taken from reference TRBV30 and TRBJ1-1, reads SQTIHQWPATLVQPVGSPLSLECTVEGTSNPNLYWYRQAAGRGLQLLFYSVGIGQISSEVPQNLSASRPQDRQFILSSKKLLLSDSGFYLCAWSVGRAEAFFGQGTRLTVV.

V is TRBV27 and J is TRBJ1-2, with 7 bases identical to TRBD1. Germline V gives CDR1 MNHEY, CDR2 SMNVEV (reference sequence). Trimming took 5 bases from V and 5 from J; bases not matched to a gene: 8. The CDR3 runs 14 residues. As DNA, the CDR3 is TGTGCCAGCAGTCTTACAGGGGACCGGTATGGCTACACCTTC. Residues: CASSLTGDRYGYTF.

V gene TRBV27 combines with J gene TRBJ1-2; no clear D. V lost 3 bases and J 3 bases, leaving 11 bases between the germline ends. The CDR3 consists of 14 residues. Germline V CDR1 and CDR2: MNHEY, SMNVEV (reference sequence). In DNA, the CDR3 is TGTGCCAGCAGTTTGAGCAGGTCGGACTATGGCTACACCTTC. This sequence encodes CASSLSRSDYGYTF.

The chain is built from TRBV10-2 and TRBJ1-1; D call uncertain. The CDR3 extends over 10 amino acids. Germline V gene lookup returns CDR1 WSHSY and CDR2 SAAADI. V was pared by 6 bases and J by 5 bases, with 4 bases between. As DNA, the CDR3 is TGCGCCAGCAGACGAACTGAAGCTTTCTTT. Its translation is CASRRTEAFF.

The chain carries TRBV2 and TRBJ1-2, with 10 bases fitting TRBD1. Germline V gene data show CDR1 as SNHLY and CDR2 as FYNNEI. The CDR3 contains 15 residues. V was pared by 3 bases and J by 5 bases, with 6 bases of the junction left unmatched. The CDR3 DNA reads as TGTGCCAGCAGTGACGGGACAGGGGTTATGTATGGCTACACCTTC. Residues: CASSDGTGVMYGYTF.

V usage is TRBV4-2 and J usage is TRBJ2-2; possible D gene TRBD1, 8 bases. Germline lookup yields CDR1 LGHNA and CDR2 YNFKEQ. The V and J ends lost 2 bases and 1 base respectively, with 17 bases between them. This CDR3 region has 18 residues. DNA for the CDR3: TGTGCCAGCAGCCAATCCCAGGGGGCGGGAGTGAACACCGGGGAGCTGTTTTTT. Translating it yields CASSQSQGAGVNTGELFF.

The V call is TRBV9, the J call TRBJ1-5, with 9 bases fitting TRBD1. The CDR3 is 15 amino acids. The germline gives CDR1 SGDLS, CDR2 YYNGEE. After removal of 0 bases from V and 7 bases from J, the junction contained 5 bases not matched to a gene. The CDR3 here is CASSVEDRGGQPQHF. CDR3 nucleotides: TGTGCCAGCAGCGTAGAGGACAGGGGCGGACAGCCCCAGCATTTT.

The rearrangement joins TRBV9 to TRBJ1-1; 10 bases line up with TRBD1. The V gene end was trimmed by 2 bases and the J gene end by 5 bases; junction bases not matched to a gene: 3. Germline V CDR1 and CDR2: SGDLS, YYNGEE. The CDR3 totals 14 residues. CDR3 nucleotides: TGTGCCAGCAGCGTCACGGGACAGGGGACTGAAGCTTTCTTT. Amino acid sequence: CASSVTGQGTEAFF.

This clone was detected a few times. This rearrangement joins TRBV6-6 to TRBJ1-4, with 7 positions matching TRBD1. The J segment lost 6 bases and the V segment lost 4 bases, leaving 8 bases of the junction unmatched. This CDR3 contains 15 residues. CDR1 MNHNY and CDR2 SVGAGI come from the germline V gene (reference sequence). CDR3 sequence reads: CASSLSTGRDEKLFF. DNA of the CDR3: TGTGCCAGCAGTTTGTCGACAGGGCGGGATGAAAAACTGTTTTTT.

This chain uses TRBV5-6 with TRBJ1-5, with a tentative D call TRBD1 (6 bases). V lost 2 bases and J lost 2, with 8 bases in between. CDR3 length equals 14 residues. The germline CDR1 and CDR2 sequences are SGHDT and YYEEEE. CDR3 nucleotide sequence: TGTGCCAGCAGCTTCCAGGGGCGCAATCAGCCCCAGCATTTT. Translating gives CASSFQGRNQPQHF.

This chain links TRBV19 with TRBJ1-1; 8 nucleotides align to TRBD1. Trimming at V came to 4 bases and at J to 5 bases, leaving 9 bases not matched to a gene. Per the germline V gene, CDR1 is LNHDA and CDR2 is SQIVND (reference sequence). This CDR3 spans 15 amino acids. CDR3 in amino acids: CASSKGQGSTTEAFF. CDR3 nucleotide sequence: TGTGCCAGTAGTAAAGGACAGGGTTCGACGACTGAAGCTTTCTTT.

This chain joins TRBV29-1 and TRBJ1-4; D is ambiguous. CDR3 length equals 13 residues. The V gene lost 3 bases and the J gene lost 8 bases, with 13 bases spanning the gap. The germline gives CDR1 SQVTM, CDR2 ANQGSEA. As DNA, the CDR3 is TGCAGCGTTGAGGCCGGCGCAAGGGAAAAACTGTTTTTT. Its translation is CSVEAGAREKLFF.

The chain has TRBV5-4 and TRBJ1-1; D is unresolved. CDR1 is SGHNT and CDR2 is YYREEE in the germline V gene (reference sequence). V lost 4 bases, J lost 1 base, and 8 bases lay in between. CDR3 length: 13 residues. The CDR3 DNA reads TGTGCCAGCAGCCCTTTACAGAACACTGAAGCTTTCTTT. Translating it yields CASSPLQNTEAFF.

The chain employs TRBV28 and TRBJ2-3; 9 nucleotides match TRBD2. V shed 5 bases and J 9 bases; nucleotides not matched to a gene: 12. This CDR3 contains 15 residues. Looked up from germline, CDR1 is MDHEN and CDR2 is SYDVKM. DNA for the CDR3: TGTGCCAGCAGTCCCCGAGGTAGCGGGGGTAGAACGCAGTATTTT. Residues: CASSPRGSGGRTQYF.

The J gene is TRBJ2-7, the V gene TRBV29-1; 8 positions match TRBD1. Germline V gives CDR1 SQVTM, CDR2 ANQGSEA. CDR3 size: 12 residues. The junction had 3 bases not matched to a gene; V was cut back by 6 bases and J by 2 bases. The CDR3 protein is CSVGQGTYEQYF. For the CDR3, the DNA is TGCAGCGTCGGACAGGGCACCTACGAGCAGTACTTC.

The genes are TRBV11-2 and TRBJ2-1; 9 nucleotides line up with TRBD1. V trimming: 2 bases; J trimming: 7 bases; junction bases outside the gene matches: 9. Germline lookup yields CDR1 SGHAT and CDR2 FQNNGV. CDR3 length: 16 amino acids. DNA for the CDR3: TGTGCCAGCAGCTTACGTTTACAGGGGGCTAGTAATGAGCAGTTCTTC. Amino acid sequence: CASSLRLQGASNEQFF.

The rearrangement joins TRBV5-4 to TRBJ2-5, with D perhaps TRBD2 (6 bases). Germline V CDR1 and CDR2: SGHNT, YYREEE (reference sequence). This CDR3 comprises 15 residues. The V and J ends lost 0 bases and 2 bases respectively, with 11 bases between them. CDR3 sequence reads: CASSLVGGAQETQYF. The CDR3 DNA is TGTGCCAGCAGCTTGGTTGGCGGGGCGCAAGAGACCCAGTACTTC.

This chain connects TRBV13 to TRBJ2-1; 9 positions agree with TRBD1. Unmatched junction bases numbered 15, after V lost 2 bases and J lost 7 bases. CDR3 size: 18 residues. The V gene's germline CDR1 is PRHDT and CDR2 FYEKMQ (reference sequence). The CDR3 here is CASSLSGTGKGLRNEQFF. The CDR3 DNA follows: TGTGCCAGCAGCTTAAGCGGGACAGGGAAGGGCCTAAGGAATGAGCAGTTCTTC.

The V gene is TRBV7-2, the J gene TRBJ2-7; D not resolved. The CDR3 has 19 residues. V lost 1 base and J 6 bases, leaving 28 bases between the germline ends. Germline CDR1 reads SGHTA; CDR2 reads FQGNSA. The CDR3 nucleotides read TGTGCCAGCAGCTTAGAGGCTTCGTCGCCTCTCTACGGCTCGATCGAGCAGTACGTC. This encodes CASSLEASSPLYGSIEQYV.

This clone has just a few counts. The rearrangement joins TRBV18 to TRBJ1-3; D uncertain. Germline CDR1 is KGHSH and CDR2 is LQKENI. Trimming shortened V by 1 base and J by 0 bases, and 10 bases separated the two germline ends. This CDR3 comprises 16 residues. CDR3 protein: CASSPLGSRSGNTIYF. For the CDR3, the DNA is TGTGCCAGCTCACCACTGGGGTCCCGCTCTGGAAACACCATATATTTT.

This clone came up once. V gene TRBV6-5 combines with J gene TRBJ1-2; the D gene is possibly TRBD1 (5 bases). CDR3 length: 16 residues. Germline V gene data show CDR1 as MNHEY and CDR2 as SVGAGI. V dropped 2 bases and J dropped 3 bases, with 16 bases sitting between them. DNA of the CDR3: TGTGCCAGCAGTTACAGGCGGGCCTCAGGGTACTATGGCTACACCTTC. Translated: CASSYRRASGYYGYTF.

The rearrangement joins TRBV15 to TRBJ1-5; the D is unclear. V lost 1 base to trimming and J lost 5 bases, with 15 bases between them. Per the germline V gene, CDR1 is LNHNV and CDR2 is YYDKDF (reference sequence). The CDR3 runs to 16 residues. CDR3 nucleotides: TGTGCCACCAGCAGAGGCTCGGGATCAGAGGATCAGCCCCAGCATTTT. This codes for CATSRGSGSEDQPQHF.

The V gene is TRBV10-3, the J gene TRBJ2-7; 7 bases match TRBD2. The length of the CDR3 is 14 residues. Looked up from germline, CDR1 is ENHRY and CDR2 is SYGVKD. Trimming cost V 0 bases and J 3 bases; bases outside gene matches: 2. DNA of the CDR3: TGTGCCATCAGTGAGTCTCGGGGGGACTACGAGCAGTACTTC. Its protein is CAISESRGDYEQYF.

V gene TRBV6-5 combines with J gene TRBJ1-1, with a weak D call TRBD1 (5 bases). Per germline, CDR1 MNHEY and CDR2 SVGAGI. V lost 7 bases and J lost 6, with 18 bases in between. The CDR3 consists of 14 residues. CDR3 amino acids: CASTGERGDAEAFF. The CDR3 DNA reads TGTGCCAGCACCGGGGAGAGGGGTGACGCTGAAGCTTTCTTT.

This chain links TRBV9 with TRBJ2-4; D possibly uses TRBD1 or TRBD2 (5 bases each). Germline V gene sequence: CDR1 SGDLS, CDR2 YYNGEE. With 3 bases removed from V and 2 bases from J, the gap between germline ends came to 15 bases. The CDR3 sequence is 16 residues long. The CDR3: CASSGGSSGPKNIQYF. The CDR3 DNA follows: TGTGCCAGCAGCGGGGGGTCGTCGGGTCCCAAAAACATTCAGTACTTC.

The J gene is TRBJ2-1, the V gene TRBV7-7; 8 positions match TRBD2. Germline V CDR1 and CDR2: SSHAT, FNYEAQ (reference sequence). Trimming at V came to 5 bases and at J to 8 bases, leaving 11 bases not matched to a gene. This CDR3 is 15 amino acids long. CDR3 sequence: CASSLLPGLGDEQFF. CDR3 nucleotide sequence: TGTGCCAGCAGCCTACTTCCGGGACTAGGGGATGAGCAGTTCTTC.

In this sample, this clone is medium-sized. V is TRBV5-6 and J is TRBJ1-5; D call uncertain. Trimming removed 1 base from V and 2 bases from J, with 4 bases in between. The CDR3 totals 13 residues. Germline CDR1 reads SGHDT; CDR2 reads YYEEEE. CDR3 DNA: TGTGCCAGCAGCTTGTCCGGCAATCAGCCCCAGCATTTT. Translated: CASSLSGNQPQHF. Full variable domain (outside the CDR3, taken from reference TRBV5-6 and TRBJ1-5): DAGVTQSPTHLIKTRGQQVTLRCSPKSGHDTVSWYQQALGQGPQFIFQYYEEEERQRGNFPDRFSGHQFPNYSSELNVNALLLGDSALYLCASSLSGNQPQHFGDGTRLSIL.

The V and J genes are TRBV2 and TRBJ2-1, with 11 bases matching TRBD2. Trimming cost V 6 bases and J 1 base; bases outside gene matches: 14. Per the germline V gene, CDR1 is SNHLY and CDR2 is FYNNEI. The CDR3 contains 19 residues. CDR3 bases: TGTGCCAGCAGCCAACCCCGGCGGATAGCGGGAGGGTCCTACAATGAGCAGTTCTTC. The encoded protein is CASSQPRRIAGGSYNEQFF.